Sequencing of this T cell receptor beta chain was carried out in a study of blood T cell repertoires in COVID-19. Study as a whole: Some COVID-19 samples were acute and others convalescent; all came from the United States, Italy and Spain. From T cells, B-cell-depleted T cells, or PBMCs came the material, which was cDNA or gDNA.

As processed by the authors: Scientists estimated how many nucleated cells there were by amplifying reference gene primers. Sequenced by immunoSEQ multiplex PCR; TCRdb stores in-frame clones only, minus some. V, J and clone size were drawn from that table, and D and trimming were deduced from the DNA. The table has roughly 59,000 clones, more than 75% seen once. Trimming removed 3 bases from V and 0 bases from J, with 9 bases in between. The CDR3 runs 15 residues. In germline, CDR1 is SGHTA, CDR2 FQGNSA. The origin of this receptor is a man at least 80 years old with acute or convalescent COVID-19. The rearrangement links TRBV7-2 to TRBJ2-1; no firm D call. Material for sequencing was peripheral blood. In nucleotides, the CDR3 is TGTGCCAGCAGCTTGACACCCTACTCCTACAATGAGCAGTTCTTC. Its protein product is CASSLTPYSYNEQFF. Drawing the rest from reference TRBV7-2 and TRBJ2-1, the complete variable domain is GAGVSQSPSNKVTEKGKDVELRCDPISGHTALYWYRQSLGQGLEFLIYFQGNSAPDKSGLPSDRFSAERTGGSVSTLTIQRTQQEDSAVYLCASSLTPYSYNEQFFGPGTRLTVL.